These T cell receptor beta chains were read from a single sample in a study of T-cell reconstitution after alpha-beta-depleted transplantation in children. TCRdb recomputed calls from the PCR reads with MiXCR, one row per CDR3 protein. This sample yields approximately 500,000 distinct CDR3 sequences, of which 8% to 11% are seen a single time; just over 2% belongs to the top ten. The sample in question was PBMCs, obtained before TCRalphabeta/CD19-depleted stem cell transplant. Receptor source: a child aged 2-15 years with inherited bone marrow failure, due to receive a stem cell transplant. Each CDR3 is given with its conserved first and last residue. Each record gives: V gene, D gene, J gene, clone size, CDR3 DNA, CDR3 protein. A D gene is named only where the DNA matches it firmly. Only part of the rows carry a size: once, few, many, or a class if the clone is expanded.

TRBV6-2/TRBV6-3	TRBD2	TRBJ2-1	many	TGTGCCAGCAGTCCAAGCCCGCGTCTCGGGAGGCCTTTCAGCTCCTACAATGAGCAGTTCTTC	CASSPSPRLGRPFSSYNEQFF
TRBV7-2	NA	TRBJ2-2	many	TGTGCCAGCAGCTTAGTATCATTTGGGGAGCTGTTTTTT	CASSLVSFGELFF
TRBV4-1	NA	TRBJ1-2	many	TGCGCCAGCAGCGCATTGACGACAGAGTACTATGGCTACACCTTC	CASSALTTEYYGYTF
TRBV3-1	NA	TRBJ2-7	many	TGTGCCAGCAGCCAAGCTCGGGACTCCTGGACCTACGAGCAGTACTTC	CASSQARDSWTYEQYF
TRBV12-3/TRBV12-4	NA	TRBJ1-4	many	TGTGCCAGCAGTGCCCGGGCCCCGAGGGGTGAAAAACTGTTTTTT	CASSARAPRGEKLFF
TRBV28	TRBD1	TRBJ2-1	few	TGTGCCAGCAGTCCGATTGACAGGGCTAAGATCGATGAGCAGTTCTTC	CASSPIDRAKIDEQFF
TRBV9	NA	TRBJ1-5	NA	TGTGCCGGCAGCGTAGGAGGGAATCAGCCCCAGCATTTT	CAGSVGGNQPQHF
TRBV18	TRBD2	TRBJ2-1	NA	TGTGCCAGCTCACCACAGGTCGGACTAGCGGGAGGGTCCCCTAATGAGCAGTTCTTC	CASSPQVGLAGGSPNEQFF
TRBV5-4	TRBD2	TRBJ2-3	many	TGTGCCAGCAGCAAAGGACTAGCGGTCACAGATACGCAGTATTTT	CASSKGLAVTDTQYF
TRBV7-2	NA	TRBJ2-4	many	TGTGCCAGCAGCTTCGGGATGGCCAACATTCAGTACTTC	CASSFGMANIQYF
TRBV12-3/TRBV12-4	NA	TRBJ1-1	few	TGTGCCAGCAGTTTAGGCGGAATTGAAGCTTTCTTT	CASSLGGIEAFF
TRBV6-2/TRBV6-3	TRBD2	TRBJ2-1	once	TGTGCCAGCAGTTACTCGATCGGGAGGGTCCATGAGCAGTTCTTC	CASSYSIGRVHEQFF
TRBV3-1	NA	TRBJ1-1	few	TGTGCCAGCAGCCAAGTACGGACAACTGAAGCTTTCTTT	CASSQVRTTEAFF
TRBV5-6	TRBD1	TRBJ1-2	NA	TGTGCCAGCAGCACGGACAGGTCTACGTATGGCTACACCTTC	CASSTDRSTYGYTF
TRBV5-1	TRBD1	TRBJ2-7	NA	TGCGCCAGCAGGGGCAGGGGGTTCTACGAGCAGTACTTC	CASRGRGFYEQYF
TRBV5-1	TRBD2	TRBJ2-7	NA	TGCGCCAGCAGCTTGGGACTAGCGGGAGACCTCTCCTACGAGCAGTACTTC	CASSLGLAGDLSYEQYF
TRBV20-1	NA	TRBJ2-3	many	TGCAGTGCTAGATTGTGGGAGCTACTGACAGATACGCAGTATTTT	CSARLWELLTDTQYF
TRBV10-1	NA	TRBJ1-2	many	TGCGCCAGCAGAGGCTGGGCGGATAACTATGGCTACACCTTC	CASRGWADNYGYTF
TRBV30	NA	TRBJ2-6	many	TGTGCCTGGAGTCGGATCTCTGGGGCCAACGTCCTGACTTTC	CAWSRISGANVLTF
TRBV29-1	NA	TRBJ2-1	many	TGCAGCGTTGCTGCTGCGAGCTCCTACAATGAGCAGTTCTTC	CSVAAASSYNEQFF
TRBV20-1	NA	TRBJ2-3	many	TGCAGTGCCGCAGACCCCCGGATGGGCACAGATACGCAGTATTTT	CSAADPRMGTDTQYF
TRBV18	NA	TRBJ2-3	many	TGTGCCAGCTCAGAAAGCACTAGCACAGATACGCAGTATTTT	CASSESTSTDTQYF
TRBV13	NA	TRBJ1-1	many	TGTGCCAGCAGCTTAGGGGCCCGAACTGAAGCTTTCTTT	CASSLGARTEAFF
TRBV29-1	NA	TRBJ1-1	many	TGCAGCGTGACACTAGACGGACCGAACACTGAAGCTTTCTTT	CSVTLDGPNTEAFF
TRBV5-5	NA	TRBJ1-5	many	TGTGCCAGCAGCCTGGAGGAGTTAATTAGCAATCAGCCCCAGCATTTT	CASSLEELISNQPQHF
TRBV15	NA	TRBJ2-1	NA	TGTGCCACCAGCAGAGTTAGGGGCCATGAGCAGTTCTTC	CATSRVRGHEQFF